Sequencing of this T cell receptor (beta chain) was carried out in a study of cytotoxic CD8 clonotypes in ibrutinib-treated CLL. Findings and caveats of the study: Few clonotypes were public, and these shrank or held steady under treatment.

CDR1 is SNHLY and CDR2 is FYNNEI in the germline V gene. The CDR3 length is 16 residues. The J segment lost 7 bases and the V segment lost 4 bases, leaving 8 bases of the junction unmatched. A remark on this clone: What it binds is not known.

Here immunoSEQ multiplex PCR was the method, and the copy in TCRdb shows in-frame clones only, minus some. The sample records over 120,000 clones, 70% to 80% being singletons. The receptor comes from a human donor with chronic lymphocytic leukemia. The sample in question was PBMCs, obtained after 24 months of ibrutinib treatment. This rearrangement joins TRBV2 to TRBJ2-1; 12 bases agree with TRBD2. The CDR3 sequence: CASSAPSGGAGNEQFF. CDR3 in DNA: TGTGCCAGCAGTGCCCCTAGCGGGGGGGCGGGGAATGAGCAGTTCTTC.